The 4 T cell receptor beta chains reported below all come from one sample, sequenced in a study of OX40 agonist ivuxolimab in advanced cancers. Method: immunoSEQ multiplex PCR; TCRdb's copy keeps in-frame clones and lacks some. The table records 30,000 to 35,000 clones, 75% to 90% of them present only once. The sample here was CD4+ or CD8+ T cells sorted from blood, taken in a trial of the OX40 agonist ivuxolimab. The receptor source for this set is an adult with an advanced solid tumor such as melanoma, head and neck, liver or kidney cancer.

The V call is TRBV28, the J call TRBJ2-5; TRBD1 agrees at 8 bases. V shed 2 bases and J 2 bases; nucleotides not matched to a gene: 7. CDR1 and CDR2 from the germline V gene are MDHEN and SYDVKM. The CDR3 runs to 16 residues. The CDR3 DNA reads as TGTGCCAGCAGTTTAATCTTGACAGGGGAACAAGAGACCCAGTACTTC. It translates to CASSLILTGEQETQYF.

In nucleotides, the CDR3 is TGTGCCAGCAGTGAAAACAGCGACACCGGGGAGCTGTTTTTT. Translated, it gives CASSENSDTGELFF. The gene calls are TRBV6-4 and TRBJ2-2; no clear D. The CDR3 covers 14 residues. CDR1 MRHNA and CDR2 SNTAGT come from the germline V gene. Trimming left V 3 bases short and J 3 bases short, with 8 bases between.

The J gene is TRBJ2-1, the V gene TRBV7-9; TRBD2 agrees at 9 bases. CDR1 is SEHNR, CDR2 FQNEAQ, per germline (reference sequence). This CDR3 has 14 amino acids. V lost 5 bases, J lost 9 bases, and 8 bases stayed unmatched. CDR3 sequence reads: CASSVGGLAAEQFF. The DNA of the CDR3 is TGTGCCAGCAGCGTCGGGGGACTAGCAGCTGAGCAGTTCTTC.

The chain recombines TRBV27 with TRBJ2-1; D not certain. CDR3 length: 16 amino acids. The V gene lost 5 bases and the J gene lost 2 bases, with 16 bases spanning the gap. The germline V gene encodes CDR1 MNHEY and CDR2 SMNVEV (reference sequence). The CDR3 region is CASSLQSPPTYNEQFF. The CDR3 nucleotides are TGTGCCAGCAGTCTTCAATCCCCCCCTACCTACAATGAGCAGTTCTTC.